A selection of T cell receptor beta chains follows, all from one sample in a study of T-cell reconstitution after alpha-beta-depleted transplantation in children. One entry per CDR3 protein results from TCRdb running MiXCR on the PCR reads. The top ten clones hold around 2% of a sample with roughly 500,000 distinct CDR3 sequences, 8% to 11% of them seen once. The source was PBMCs, collected before TCRalphabeta/CD19-depleted stem cell transplant. The receptor set was obtained from a child between 2 and 9 years old with inherited bone marrow failure, due to receive a stem cell transplant. CDR3s include the opening cysteine and the closing phenylalanine or tryptophan. A D gene is named only where the DNA matches it firmly. Some rows have no size entry. The others give once, few or many, or a class for an expanded clone.

TRBD2	many	TRBV18	TRBJ2-7	TGTGCCAGCTCACCAAGGCCTAGCGGCCCGCTCGACTACGAGCAGTACTTC	CASSPRPSGPLDYEQYF
.	many	TRBV12-3/TRBV12-4	TRBJ2-7	TGTGCCAGCAGTTTTGGGGACGGGGACGATCAGTACTTC	CASSFGDGDDQYF
.	few	TRBV7-8	TRBJ2-3	TGTGCCAGCAGCCTGACAGGAGGAGCCCCAGATACGCAGTATTTT	CASSLTGGAPDTQYF
.	many	TRBV11-1	TRBJ2-1	TGTGCCAGCATCAACCCGATTTTAGTCATGCGCGACCTAGCGTTCTACAATGAGCAGTTCTTC	CASINPILVMRDLAFYNEQFF
TRBD1	many	TRBV20-1	TRBJ2-1	TGCAGTGCCCTTGACAGGGGGCCGGCGGATGAGCAGTTCTTC	CSALDRGPADEQFF
TRBD1	many	TRBV12-3/TRBV12-4	TRBJ2-5	TGTGCCAGCAGTTTTTGGGACAGGGCCAAAGAGACCCAGTACTTC	CASSFWDRAKETQYF
TRBD1	many	TRBV7-9	TRBJ2-5	TGTGCCAGCAGCCCTGTGCTACAGGGGGAGACCCAGTACTTC	CASSPVLQGETQYF
.	many	TRBV10-3	TRBJ2-2	TGTGCCATCAGCTCAGGGTACACCGGGGAGCTGTTTTTT	CAISSGYTGELFF
.	many	TRBV29-1	TRBJ2-1	TGCAGCGTGTCGTTCGGCACCAATGAGCAGTTCTTC	CSVSFGTNEQFF
TRBD2	many	TRBV5-6	TRBJ2-7	TGTGCCAGCAGCTCGGGACTAGCGGGAGGGGTCTACGAGCAGTACTTC	CASSSGLAGGVYEQYF
.	many	TRBV27	TRBJ2-7	TGTGCCAGCAGTTCACACAGGGATTCTAGGGGCGAGCAGTACTTC	CASSSHRDSRGEQYF
.	many	TRBV7-8	TRBJ1-4	TGTGCCAGCAGCTTGGCCCATCTCGGTGAAAAACTGTTTTTT	CASSLAHLGEKLFF
.	many	TRBV3-1	TRBJ2-7	TGTGCCAGCAGCCAAGGAGGAGGGGTAGCCTACGAGCAGTACTTC	CASSQGGGVAYEQYF
TRBD2	.	TRBV6-2/TRBV6-3	TRBJ2-7	TGTGCCAGCAGTTACACTAGCGGGAGATCTCCCTACGAGCAGTACTTC	CASSYTSGRSPYEQYF
TRBD1	.	TRBV5-5	TRBJ1-6	TGTGCCAGCAGCTTCGTGGATGGCCTTAGGACAGGGGATTCACCCCTCCACTTT	CASSFVDGLRTGDSPLHF
.	many	TRBV11-2	TRBJ2-6	TGTGCCAGCAGCCACCTTGTTTCCTTCTCTGGGGCCAACGTCCTGACTTTC	CASSHLVSFSGANVLTF
.	many	TRBV9	TRBJ2-1	TGTGCCAGCAGCACCGCAGGAGTCCAGGGTTACAATGAGCAGTTCTTC	CASSTAGVQGYNEQFF
TRBD2	many	TRBV20-1	TRBJ2-2	TGCAGTGCATTTTTCGCGGGAGGGGGCACCGGGGAGCTGTTTTTT	CSAFFAGGGTGELFF
.	few	TRBV7-7	TRBJ2-3	TGTGCTAGCAGCTTAGTGGCGGGCAGCACAGATACGCAGTATTTT	CASSLVAGSTDTQYF
TRBD2	few	TRBV28	TRBJ2-7	TGTGCCAGCAGTTCGTCGCGCGATTTAGCGGGAGGCCCCTACGAGCAGTACTTC	CASSSSRDLAGGPYEQYF
TRBD1	many	TRBV5-1	TRBJ1-2	TGCGCCAGCACCCCGGACAGGCCGGGCTATGGCTACACCTTC	CASTPDRPGYGYTF
TRBD1	many	TRBV4-3	TRBJ1-1	TGCGCCAGCAGCCCGCGACAGGGGAGCACTGAAGCTTTCTTT	CASSPRQGSTEAFF
TRBD1	few	TRBV27	TRBJ2-4	TGTGCCAGTAAAACAGGGGGCGCAGGAAACATTCAGTACTTC	CASKTGGAGNIQYF
TRBD2	.	TRBV20-1	TRBJ2-1	TGCTGTGCTAGAGCAGGACTAGCGCCTACCTACAATGAGCAGTTCTTC	CCARAGLAPTYNEQFF
.	.	TRBV5-1	TRBJ2-3	TGCGCCAGCACCCAATTCGGAGGCCCCAGGGATACGCAGTATTTT	CASTQFGGPRDTQYF
TRBD2	many	TRBV10-2	TRBJ2-1	TGCGCCAGCATCGGACTAGCGGGAGGATTTGAGCAGTTCTTC	CASIGLAGGFEQFF
.	many	TRBV10-3	TRBJ2-1	TGTGCCACCCATGACGATGGCGATGAGCAGTTCTTC	CATHDDGDEQFF
TRBD2	many	TRBV25-1	TRBJ2-5	TGTGCCAGCAGTGAATATAATAGCGGGAGGGTCGAGACCCAGTACTTC	CASSEYNSGRVETQYF
.	.	TRBV11-2	TRBJ2-7	TGTGCCAGCAGCTTAGAGCCTACCCCCTACGACCAGTACTTC	CASSLEPTPYDQYF
.	many	TRBV5-1	TRBJ2-1	TGCTCCAGCAGCTTGTACCTCCGCGGCTACAATGAGCAGTTCTTC	CSSSLYLRGYNEQFF
.	many	TRBV12-3/TRBV12-4	TRBJ2-6	TGTGCCAGCAGTTTAGGTGTCGGATCTGGGGCCAACGTCCTGACTTTC	CASSLGVGSGANVLTF
.	many	TRBV7-2	TRBJ1-2	TGTGCCAGCAGCTTAGCGGTAACCTATGGCTACACCTTC	CASSLAVTYGYTF
.	many	TRBV29-1	TRBJ2-7	TGCAGCGTTGGCGGGACGGTTAGCTCCTACGAGCAGTACTTC	CSVGGTVSSYEQYF
.	few	TRBV7-8	TRBJ2-2	TGTGCCAGCAGCTTAAGACAGCACACCGGGGAGCTGTTTTTT	CASSLRQHTGELFF
.	many	TRBV4-1	TRBJ2-3	TGCGCCAGCAGCCACCACGGGTTAAGCACAGATACGCAGTATTTT	CASSHHGLSTDTQYF
.	many	TRBV6-1	TRBJ2-1	TGTGCCAGCAGTCCTTCGCCAGGGTTAGATGACCAGTTCTTC	CASSPSPGLDDQFF
.	many	TRBV5-1	TRBJ2-3	TGCGCCAGCAGCTCCGGACCCCTAGGCGCAGATACGCAGTATTTT	CASSSGPLGADTQYF
.	many	TRBV6-1	TRBJ1-1	TGTGCCAGCAGGGAAAGTTGGGTGACTGAAGCTTTCTTT	CASRESWVTEAFF
.	.	TRBV29-1	TRBJ2-7	TGCAGCGTTGCCAGAGGAAGGTACGAGCAGTACTTC	CSVARGRYEQYF
.	many	TRBV4-3	TRBJ1-2	TGCGCCAGCAGCCAAGATATGACAGTTAACTATGGCTACACCTTC	CASSQDMTVNYGYTF
.	many	TRBV3-1	TRBJ1-2	TGTGCCAGCAGCCAAGGACCTCCCTTC	CASSQGPPF
.	many	TRBV20-1	TRBJ2-3	TGCAGTGCTAGAAGAGGGGCAGGGACGCAGTATTTT	CSARRGAGTQYF
TRBD2	many	TRBV29-1	TRBJ2-7	TGCAGCGTCCGGAGGACTAGCGGGCCGGTGAGCGAGCAGTACTTC	CSVRRTSGPVSEQYF
.	.	TRBV12-3/TRBV12-4	TRBJ1-3	TGTGCCAGCAGGCGGGCCAACTCTGGAAACACCATATATTTT	CASRRANSGNTIYF
.	many	TRBV5-1	TRBJ2-3	TGCGCCAGCAGCTTGTACGGGTCCTACACAGATACGCAGTATTTT	CASSLYGSYTDTQYF
TRBD1	many	TRBV7-9	TRBJ1-4	TGTGCCGGCAGCCCGCCGCCAGGGACAGTTTCTAATGAAAAACTGTTTTTT	CAGSPPPGTVSNEKLFF
TRBD2	few	TRBV6-5	TRBJ2-5	TGTGCCAGCAGTTTCGAAAGGCAGGGAGGGGCCCAGTACTTC	CASSFERQGGAQYF
.	.	TRBV7-9	TRBJ2-2	TGTGCCATCGAAAACATGCCCCCGGAGCTGTTTTTT	CAIENMPPELFF
.	many	TRBV27	TRBJ1-1	TGTGCCAGCAGTCTGAAACCAGGGGTCACTGAAGCTTTCTTT	CASSLKPGVTEAFF
TRBD1	few	TRBV4-3	TRBJ1-2	TGCGCCAGCAGCCAGGCCTCACAGGGGATCCTCTATGGCTACACCTTC	CASSQASQGILYGYTF
.	many	TRBV28	TRBJ2-3	TGTGCCAGCAGCCGAACTGACAGCACAGATACGCAGTATTTT	CASSRTDSTDTQYF
TRBD2	many	TRBV29-1	TRBJ2-5	TGCAGCGGAAGGAGTGTGGGACTAGGCGAGACCCAGTACTTC	CSGRSVGLGETQYF
TRBD1	few	TRBV6-5	TRBJ1-2	TGTGCCAGCAGTTGGGACGGACAGGGTGGCTACACCTTC	CASSWDGQGGYTF
TRBD2	many	TRBV27	TRBJ2-1	TGTGCCAGCAGAGGGACTAGCGAGAACAATGAGCAGTTCTTC	CASRGTSENNEQFF
.	many	TRBV4-3	TRBJ2-7	TGCGCCAGCAGCCATGTAGAGGCAGGGCCCTACGAGCAGTACTTC	CASSHVEAGPYEQYF
TRBD2	many	TRBV10-3	TRBJ2-7	TGTGCCATCAGTGGAGGACTAGCGGACCTCTACGAGCAGTACTTC	CAISGGLADLYEQYF
.	many	TRBV7-2	TRBJ2-7	TGTGCCAGCAGCCTTGTATATGGGGAGCAGTACTTC	CASSLVYGEQYF
.	many	TRBV7-6	TRBJ2-5	TGTGCCAGCAGCTTAGGAGGCACAGGCGGGACCCAGTACTTC	CASSLGGTGGTQYF
.	many	TRBV15	TRBJ2-7	TGTGCCACCAGCAGATCCGGAGACAGTTACGAGCAGTACTTC	CATSRSGDSYEQYF
.	many	TRBV6-5	TRBJ2-2	TGTGCCAGCAGTTACTCGACTGGGGGCACCGGGGAGCTGTTTTTT	CASSYSTGGTGELFF